The rows below give T cell receptor beta chains drawn from one sample of a study of T cells in Graves' hyperthyroidism and ophthalmopathy. A single record per CDR3 protein comes from TCRdb applying MiXCR to the multiplex PCR reads. The table includes hundreds of thousands of distinct CDR3 sequences, approximately 26% detected once. Sequences were obtained from blood. The receptors stem from a man in his forties with Graves' hyperthyroidism that later progressed to Graves' ophthalmopathy. CDR3s include the opening cysteine and the closing phenylalanine or tryptophan. The D gene is left open where the match is weak. Clone size is given for some rows only: seen once, a few or many times, or a class if the clone is expanded.

j_call: TRBJ1-2
v_call: TRBV18
clone_size: many
d_call: -
cdr3_aa: CASAQEHYYGYTF
cdr3_nt: TGTGCCAGCGCACAGGAGCACTACTATGGCTACACCTTC

j_call: TRBJ2-5
v_call: TRBV5-6
clone_size: many
d_call: -
cdr3_aa: CASSLWGSQETQYF
cdr3_nt: TGTGCCAGCAGCTTGTGGGGCAGTCAAGAGACCCAGTACTTC

j_call: TRBJ1-3
v_call: TRBV30
clone_size: many
d_call: -
cdr3_aa: CAWSVLSGNTIYF
cdr3_nt: TGTGCCTGGAGTGTACTGTCTGGAAACACCATATATTTT

j_call: TRBJ1-1
v_call: TRBV6-1
clone_size: many
d_call: -
cdr3_aa: CASNGGWDTEAFF
cdr3_nt: TGTGCCAGCAACGGTGGTTGGGACACTGAAGCTTTCTTT

j_call: TRBJ1-2
v_call: TRBV4-2
clone_size: many
d_call: -
cdr3_aa: CASSQSSGRDGVSRNYGYTF
cdr3_nt: TGTGCCAGCAGCCAGAGTTCAGGCCGGGACGGAGTTAGTAGGAACTATGGCTACACCTTC

j_call: TRBJ2-7
v_call: TRBV6-5
clone_size: -
d_call: -
cdr3_aa: CASSYSVRMGEQYF
cdr3_nt: TGTGCCAGCAGTTACTCGGTTAGGATGGGCGAGCAGTACTTC

j_call: TRBJ2-5
v_call: TRBV29-1
clone_size: many
d_call: -
cdr3_aa: CSAVSGEETQYF
cdr3_nt: TGCAGCGCTGTCTCCGGGGAAGAGACCCAGTACTTC

j_call: TRBJ1-5
v_call: TRBV18
clone_size: many
d_call: -
cdr3_aa: CASSSFGRANQPQHF
cdr3_nt: TGTGCCAGCTCATCGTTCGGCAGGGCCAATCAGCCCCAGCATTTT

j_call: TRBJ2-5
v_call: TRBV14
clone_size: many
d_call: -
cdr3_aa: CASSRAETQYF
cdr3_nt: TGTGCCAGCAGCCGGGCGGAGACCCAGTACTTC

j_call: TRBJ1-5
v_call: TRBV6-1
clone_size: many
d_call: TRBD1
cdr3_aa: CASSERDSPNQPQHF
cdr3_nt: TGTGCCAGCAGTGAACGGGACAGCCCCAATCAGCCCCAGCATTTT

j_call: TRBJ1-5
v_call: TRBV10-2
clone_size: many
d_call: -
cdr3_aa: CASSEFGQPQHF
cdr3_nt: TGCGCCAGCAGTGAGTTCGGTCAGCCCCAGCATTTT

j_call: TRBJ2-4
v_call: TRBV20-1
clone_size: many
d_call: -
cdr3_aa: CSARDFRELAKNIQYF
cdr3_nt: TGCAGTGCTAGAGATTTCAGGGAACTAGCCAAAAACATTCAGTACTTC

j_call: TRBJ1-3
v_call: TRBV5-1
clone_size: many
d_call: -
cdr3_aa: CASSLETTGNTIYF
cdr3_nt: TGCGCCAGCAGCCTAGAGACCACTGGAAACACCATATATTTT

j_call: TRBJ2-7
v_call: TRBV28
clone_size: -
d_call: -
cdr3_aa: CASCRLSSYEQYF
cdr3_nt: TGTGCCAGTTGTCGACTAAGCTCCTACGAGCAGTACTTC

j_call: TRBJ1-1
v_call: TRBV28
clone_size: many
d_call: -
cdr3_aa: CASTPRGLNTEAFF
cdr3_nt: TGTGCCAGCACCCCGCGGGGGTTGAACACTGAAGCTTTCTTT

j_call: TRBJ2-7
v_call: TRBV27
clone_size: -
d_call: TRBD2
cdr3_aa: CASGGLAGAYEQYF
cdr3_nt: TGTGCCAGCGGAGGCTTAGCGGGAGCCTACGAGCAGTACTTC

j_call: TRBJ1-2
v_call: TRBV9
clone_size: many
d_call: TRBD1
cdr3_aa: CASSKGGGQGGYGYTF
cdr3_nt: TGTGCCAGCAGTAAAGGGGGTGGACAGGGGGGCTATGGCTACACCTTC

j_call: TRBJ2-5
v_call: TRBV6-1
clone_size: many
d_call: -
cdr3_aa: CASSEGVQETQYF
cdr3_nt: TGTGCCAGCAGCGAAGGGGTACAAGAGACCCAGTACTTC

j_call: TRBJ2-5
v_call: TRBV11-1
clone_size: many
d_call: -
cdr3_aa: CASSPAERTQYF
cdr3_nt: TGTGCCAGCAGCCCCGCCGAGCGGACCCAGTACTTC

j_call: TRBJ2-5
v_call: TRBV6-2/TRBV6-3
clone_size: -
d_call: TRBD2
cdr3_aa: CASKDSGGAGETQYF
cdr3_nt: TGTGCCAGCAAAGATAGCGGGGGGGCCGGGGAGACCCAGTACTTC

j_call: TRBJ1-6
v_call: TRBV18
clone_size: many
d_call: -
cdr3_aa: CASSPLKRVNSPLHF
cdr3_nt: TGTGCCAGCTCACCTTTGAAGAGGGTCAACTCACCCCTCCACTTT

j_call: TRBJ2-5
v_call: TRBV9
clone_size: -
d_call: TRBD2
cdr3_aa: CASSVDLAGAQYF
cdr3_nt: TGTGCCAGCAGCGTAGATCTAGCGGGAGCCCAGTACTTC

j_call: TRBJ2-2
v_call: TRBV19
clone_size: -
d_call: -
cdr3_aa: CASSTSGNTGELFF
cdr3_nt: TGTGCCAGTAGTACGTCGGGGAACACCGGGGAGCTGTTTTTT

j_call: TRBJ2-2
v_call: TRBV12-3/TRBV12-4
clone_size: many
d_call: TRBD2
cdr3_aa: CASSLRRGRAGELFF
cdr3_nt: TGTGCCAGCAGTTTAAGGAGAGGGAGGGCCGGGGAGCTGTTTTTT

j_call: TRBJ2-5
v_call: TRBV2
clone_size: many
d_call: -
cdr3_aa: CASSPEQETQYF
cdr3_nt: TGTGCCAGCAGTCCGGAACAAGAGACCCAGTACTTC

j_call: TRBJ2-2
v_call: TRBV4-1
clone_size: many
d_call: TRBD2
cdr3_aa: CASSQAGLAGNTGELFF
cdr3_nt: TGCGCCAGCAGCCAAGCCGGACTAGCGGGAAACACCGGGGAGCTGTTTTTT

j_call: TRBJ2-7
v_call: TRBV6-5
clone_size: -
d_call: TRBD1
cdr3_aa: CASSLFPTGTGIHEQYF
cdr3_nt: TGTGCCAGCAGTTTATTTCCTACCGGGACAGGAATTCACGAGCAGTACTTC

j_call: TRBJ1-1
v_call: TRBV28
clone_size: -
d_call: -
cdr3_aa: CASSRGQAFF
cdr3_nt: TGTGCCAGCAGCCGTGGACAAGCTTTCTTT

j_call: TRBJ1-5
v_call: TRBV7-2
clone_size: many
d_call: -
cdr3_aa: CASSLVVTPGNQPQHF
cdr3_nt: TGTGCCAGCAGCTTAGTCGTGACACCTGGCAATCAGCCCCAGCATTTT

j_call: TRBJ2-2
v_call: TRBV6-1
clone_size: many
d_call: -
cdr3_aa: CASARDSITGELFF
cdr3_nt: TGTGCCAGTGCTCGGGACTCAATCACCGGGGAGCTGTTTTTT

j_call: TRBJ1-1
v_call: TRBV12-3/TRBV12-4
clone_size: -
d_call: -
cdr3_aa: CASSLALTEAFF
cdr3_nt: TGTGCCAGCAGTTTGGCCTTGACTGAAGCTTTCTTT

j_call: TRBJ1-2
v_call: TRBV4-3
clone_size: -
d_call: -
cdr3_aa: CASSQEAGHGYTF
cdr3_nt: TGCGCCAGCAGCCAAGAAGCAGGGCATGGCTACACCTTC

j_call: TRBJ1-2
v_call: TRBV20-1
clone_size: many
d_call: TRBD1
cdr3_aa: CSATGDRGSGYTF
cdr3_nt: TGCAGTGCTACAGGGGACAGGGGTTCTGGCTACACCTTC

j_call: TRBJ2-5
v_call: TRBV20-1
clone_size: many
d_call: TRBD1
cdr3_aa: CSARPSGQGRETQYF
cdr3_nt: TGCAGTGCTAGACCCTCGGGACAGGGGAGGGAGACCCAGTACTTC

j_call: TRBJ2-2
v_call: TRBV5-4
clone_size: many
d_call: TRBD2
cdr3_aa: CASSWSGRGTGELFF
cdr3_nt: TGTGCCAGCAGCTGGAGCGGGAGGGGTACCGGGGAGCTGTTTTTT

j_call: TRBJ1-1
v_call: TRBV18
clone_size: many
d_call: -
cdr3_aa: CASSPSDGEAFF
cdr3_nt: TGTGCCAGCTCACCTTCGGACGGGGAAGCTTTCTTT

j_call: TRBJ1-3
v_call: TRBV13
clone_size: many
d_call: -
cdr3_aa: CASSFSDRFSNSYSGNTIYF
cdr3_nt: TGTGCCAGCAGCTTCTCCGACAGGTTTTCAAATAGTTACTCTGGAAACACCATATATTTT

j_call: TRBJ1-2
v_call: TRBV6-1
clone_size: -
d_call: -
cdr3_aa: CASNGQRTGGYTF
cdr3_nt: TGTGCCAGTAATGGACAGCGGACGGGTGGCTACACCTTC

j_call: TRBJ2-1
v_call: TRBV11-2
clone_size: many
d_call: -
cdr3_aa: CASSLLVYNEQFF
cdr3_nt: TGTGCCAGCAGCTTACTAGTTTACAATGAGCAGTTCTTC

j_call: TRBJ1-5
v_call: TRBV28
clone_size: many
d_call: -
cdr3_aa: CASSLVGSLNQPQHF
cdr3_nt: TGTGCCAGCAGTTTGGTGGGGTCCCTCAATCAGCCCCAGCATTTT

j_call: TRBJ2-7
v_call: TRBV6-5
clone_size: many
d_call: -
cdr3_aa: CASSYGSSGDGGYEQYF
cdr3_nt: TGTGCCAGCAGTTACGGATCCTCTGGGGACGGCGGGTACGAGCAGTACTTC

j_call: TRBJ1-1
v_call: TRBV19
clone_size: many
d_call: -
cdr3_aa: CASGSVHGFF
cdr3_nt: TGTGCCAGTGGTTCCGTGCACGGTTTCTTT

j_call: TRBJ2-5
v_call: TRBV9
clone_size: many
d_call: TRBD1
cdr3_aa: CASSAGQGPETQYF
cdr3_nt: TGTGCCAGCAGCGCGGGACAGGGACCAGAGACCCAGTACTTC

j_call: TRBJ1-1
v_call: TRBV11-1
clone_size: many
d_call: -
cdr3_aa: CASGGQSNTEAFF
cdr3_nt: TGTGCCAGTGGAGGACAGTCGAACACTGAAGCTTTCTTT

j_call: TRBJ1-2
v_call: TRBV27
clone_size: many
d_call: -
cdr3_aa: CASSSASKFYGYTF
cdr3_nt: TGTGCCAGCAGTTCCGCAAGCAAGTTCTATGGCTACACCTTC

j_call: TRBJ1-2
v_call: TRBV15
clone_size: many
d_call: -
cdr3_aa: CATSRDPFPVVGYGYTF
cdr3_nt: TGTGCCACCAGCAGAGATCCGTTTCCCGTAGTGGGCTATGGCTACACCTTC

j_call: TRBJ2-4
v_call: TRBV6-1
clone_size: many
d_call: TRBD1
cdr3_aa: CASSEGGQSVAQYF
cdr3_nt: TGTGCCAGCAGTGAAGGGGGACAGTCAGTCGCACAGTACTTC

j_call: TRBJ2-5
v_call: TRBV20-1
clone_size: -
d_call: TRBD2
cdr3_aa: CSIAGDETQYF
cdr3_nt: TGCAGTATAGCGGGGGATGAGACCCAGTACTTC

j_call: TRBJ2-5
v_call: TRBV12-3/TRBV12-4
clone_size: -
d_call: -
cdr3_aa: CALGGETQYF
cdr3_nt: TGTGCCTTAGGGGGAGAGACCCAGTACTTC

j_call: TRBJ2-2
v_call: TRBV29-1
clone_size: many
d_call: -
cdr3_aa: CSVRQRSTGELFF
cdr3_nt: TGCAGCGTCCGCCAACGGTCCACCGGGGAGCTGTTTTTT

j_call: TRBJ2-7
v_call: TRBV19
clone_size: -
d_call: TRBD2
cdr3_aa: CASSGTSGVYEQYF
cdr3_nt: TGTGCCAGCTCCGGGACTAGCGGAGTCTACGAGCAGTACTTC

j_call: TRBJ2-7
v_call: TRBV6-2/TRBV6-3
clone_size: -
d_call: TRBD2
cdr3_aa: CASRVAGGSYEQYF
cdr3_nt: TGTGCCAGCAGAGTAGCGGGAGGGTCCTACGAGCAGTACTTC

j_call: TRBJ2-5
v_call: TRBV11-2
clone_size: many
d_call: -
cdr3_aa: CASSLLGQETQYF
cdr3_nt: TGTGCCAGCAGCTTATTGGGACAAGAGACCCAGTACTTC